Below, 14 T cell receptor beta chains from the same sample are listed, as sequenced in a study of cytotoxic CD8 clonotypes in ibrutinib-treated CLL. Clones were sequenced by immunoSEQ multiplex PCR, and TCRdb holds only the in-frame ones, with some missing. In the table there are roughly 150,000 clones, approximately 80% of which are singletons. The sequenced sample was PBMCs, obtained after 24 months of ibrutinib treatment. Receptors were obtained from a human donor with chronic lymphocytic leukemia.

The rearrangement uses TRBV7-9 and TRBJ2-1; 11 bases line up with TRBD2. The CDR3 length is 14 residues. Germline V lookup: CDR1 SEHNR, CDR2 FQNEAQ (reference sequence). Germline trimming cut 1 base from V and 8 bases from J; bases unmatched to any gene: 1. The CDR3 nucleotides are TGTGCCAGCAGCTTAGTAGCGGGGGGGCATGAGCAGTTCTTC. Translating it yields CASSLVAGGHEQFF.

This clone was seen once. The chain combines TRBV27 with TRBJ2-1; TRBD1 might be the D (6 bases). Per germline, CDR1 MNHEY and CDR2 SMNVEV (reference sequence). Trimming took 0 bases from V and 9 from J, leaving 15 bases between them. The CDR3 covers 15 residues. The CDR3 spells CASSLSTASRGEQFF. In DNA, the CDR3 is TGTGCCAGCAGTTTATCGACGGCTAGCAGGGGTGAGCAGTTCTTC.

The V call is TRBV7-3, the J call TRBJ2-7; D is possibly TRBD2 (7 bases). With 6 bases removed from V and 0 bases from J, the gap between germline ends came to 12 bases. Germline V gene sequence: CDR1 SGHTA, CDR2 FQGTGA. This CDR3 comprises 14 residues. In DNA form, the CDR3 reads TGTGCCAGCAGTATGGGAGGGGGCTCCTACGAGCAGTACTTC. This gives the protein CASSMGGGSYEQYF.

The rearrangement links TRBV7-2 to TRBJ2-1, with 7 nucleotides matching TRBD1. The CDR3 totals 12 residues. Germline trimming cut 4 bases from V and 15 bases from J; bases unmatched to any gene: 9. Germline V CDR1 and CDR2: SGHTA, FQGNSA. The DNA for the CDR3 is TGTGCCAGCAGCTCGGACCGGGACAGAAGGTTCTTC. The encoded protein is CASSSDRDRRFF.

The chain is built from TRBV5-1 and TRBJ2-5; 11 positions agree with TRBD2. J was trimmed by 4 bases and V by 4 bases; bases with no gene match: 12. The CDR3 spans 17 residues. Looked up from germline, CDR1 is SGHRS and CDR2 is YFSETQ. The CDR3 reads CASSPGLTSGDGETQYF. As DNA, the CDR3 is TGCGCCAGCAGCCCGGGTTTGACTAGCGGGGACGGAGAGACCCAGTACTTC.

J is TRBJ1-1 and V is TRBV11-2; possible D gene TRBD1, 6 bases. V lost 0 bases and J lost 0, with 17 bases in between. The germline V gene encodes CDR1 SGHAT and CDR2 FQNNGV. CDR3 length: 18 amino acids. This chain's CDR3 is CASSLDLRGGELNTEAFF. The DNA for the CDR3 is TGTGCCAGCAGCTTAGATCTCCGGGGGGGCGAATTGAACACTGAAGCTTTCTTT.

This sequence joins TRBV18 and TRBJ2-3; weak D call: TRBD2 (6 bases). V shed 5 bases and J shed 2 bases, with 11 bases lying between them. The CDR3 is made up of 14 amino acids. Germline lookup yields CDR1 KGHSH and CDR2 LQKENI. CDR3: CASSGSGVTDTQYF. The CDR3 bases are TGTGCCAGCTCAGGGTCGGGAGTCACAGATACGCAGTATTTT.

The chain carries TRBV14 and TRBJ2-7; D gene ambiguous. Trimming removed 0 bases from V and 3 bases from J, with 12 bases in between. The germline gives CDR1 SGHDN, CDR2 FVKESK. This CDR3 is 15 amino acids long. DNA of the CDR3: TGTGCCAGCAGCCAAGAAGAGGCGTTCGGCTACGAGCAGTACTTC. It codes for CASSQEEAFGYEQYF.

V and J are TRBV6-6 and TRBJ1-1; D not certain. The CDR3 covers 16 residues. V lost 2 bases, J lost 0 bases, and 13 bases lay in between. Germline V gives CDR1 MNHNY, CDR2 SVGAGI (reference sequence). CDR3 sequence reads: CASSYEYGRMNTEAFF. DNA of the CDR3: TGTGCCAGCAGTTACGAGTATGGACGGATGAACACTGAAGCTTTCTTT.

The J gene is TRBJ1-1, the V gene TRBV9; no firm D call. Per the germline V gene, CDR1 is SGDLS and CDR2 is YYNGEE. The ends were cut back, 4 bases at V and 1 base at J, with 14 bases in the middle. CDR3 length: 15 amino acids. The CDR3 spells CASSPVVPWNTEAFF. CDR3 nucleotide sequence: TGTGCCAGCAGCCCAGTAGTACCGTGGAACACTGAAGCTTTCTTT.

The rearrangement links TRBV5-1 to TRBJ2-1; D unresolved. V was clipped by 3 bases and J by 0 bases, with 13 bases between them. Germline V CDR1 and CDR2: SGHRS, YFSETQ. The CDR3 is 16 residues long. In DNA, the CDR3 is TGCGCCAGCAGCTGGTTGGACGGCAGCTCCTACAATGAGCAGTTCTTC. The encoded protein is CASSWLDGSSYNEQFF.

CDR3 bases: TGCGCCAGCAGCCCCCGTGGGGGGTTCAATGAGCAGTTCTTC. Its translation: CASSPRGGFNEQFF. This rearrangement joins TRBV5-1 to TRBJ2-1; D may be TRBD2 (6 bases). This CDR3 contains 14 residues. CDR1 SGHRS and CDR2 YFSETQ come from the germline V gene. Deletions cut 4 bases from V and 6 bases from J, with 14 bases between.

The CDR3 protein is CASSPDGYRGAFF. The CDR3 DNA is TGTGCCAGCAGCCCGGACGGGTACAGGGGAGCTTTCTTT. The rearrangement links TRBV2 to TRBJ1-1, with 7 bases identical to TRBD1. Unmatched junction bases numbered 11, after V lost 6 bases and J lost 10 bases. CDR3 length: 13 amino acids. Germline CDR1 reads SNHLY; CDR2 reads FYNNEI.

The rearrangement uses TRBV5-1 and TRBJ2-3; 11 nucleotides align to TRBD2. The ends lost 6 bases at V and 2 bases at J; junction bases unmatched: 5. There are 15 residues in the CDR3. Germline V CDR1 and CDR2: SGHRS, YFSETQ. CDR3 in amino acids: CASMQTSGVTDTQYF. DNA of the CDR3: TGCGCCAGCATGCAGACTAGCGGGGTCACAGATACGCAGTATTTT.